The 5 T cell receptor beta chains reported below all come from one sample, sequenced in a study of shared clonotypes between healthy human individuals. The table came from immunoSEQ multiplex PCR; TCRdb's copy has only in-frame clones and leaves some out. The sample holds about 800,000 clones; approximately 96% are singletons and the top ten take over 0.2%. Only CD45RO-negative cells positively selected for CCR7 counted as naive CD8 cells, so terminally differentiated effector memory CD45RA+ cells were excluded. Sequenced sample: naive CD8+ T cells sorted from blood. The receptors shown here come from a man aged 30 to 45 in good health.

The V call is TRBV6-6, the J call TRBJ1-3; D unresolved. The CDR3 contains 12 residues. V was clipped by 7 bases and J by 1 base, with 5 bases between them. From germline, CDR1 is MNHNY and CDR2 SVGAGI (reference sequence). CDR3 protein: CASTPSGNTIYF. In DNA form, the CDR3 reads TGTGCCAGCACCCCTTCTGGAAACACCATATATTTT.

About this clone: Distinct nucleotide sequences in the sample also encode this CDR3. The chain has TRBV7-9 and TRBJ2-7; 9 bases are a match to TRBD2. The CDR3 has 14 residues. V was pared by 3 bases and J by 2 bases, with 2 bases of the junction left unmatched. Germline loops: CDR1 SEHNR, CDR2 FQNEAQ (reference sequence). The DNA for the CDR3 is TGTGCCAGCAGCTTCGGCGGGAGGGCCTACGAGCAGTACTTC. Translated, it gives CASSFGGRAYEQYF. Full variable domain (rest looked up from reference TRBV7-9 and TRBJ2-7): DTGVSQNPRHKITKRGQNVTFRCDPISEHNRLYWYRQTLGQGPEFLTYFQNEAQLEKSRLLSDRFSAERPKGSFSTLEIQRTEQGDSAMYLCASSFGGRAYEQYFGPGTRLTVT.

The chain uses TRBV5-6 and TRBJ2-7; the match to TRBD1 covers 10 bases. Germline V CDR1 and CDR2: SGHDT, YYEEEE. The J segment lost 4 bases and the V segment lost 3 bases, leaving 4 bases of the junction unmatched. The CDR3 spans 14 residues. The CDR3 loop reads CASSYRDRGYEQYF. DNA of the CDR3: TGTGCCAGCAGCTATCGGGACAGGGGTTACGAGCAGTACTTC. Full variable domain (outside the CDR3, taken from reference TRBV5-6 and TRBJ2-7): DAGVTQSPTHLIKTRGQQVTLRCSPKSGHDTVSWYQQALGQGPQFIFQYYEEEERQRGNFPDRFSGHQFPNYSSELNVNALLLGDSALYLCASSYRDRGYEQYFGPGTRLTVT.

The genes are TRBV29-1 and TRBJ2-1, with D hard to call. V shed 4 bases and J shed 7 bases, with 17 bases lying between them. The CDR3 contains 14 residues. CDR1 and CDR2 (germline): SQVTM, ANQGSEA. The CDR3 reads CSVASASLTNEQFF. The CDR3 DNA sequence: TGCAGCGTTGCCAGTGCCAGCCTAACAAATGAGCAGTTCTTC.

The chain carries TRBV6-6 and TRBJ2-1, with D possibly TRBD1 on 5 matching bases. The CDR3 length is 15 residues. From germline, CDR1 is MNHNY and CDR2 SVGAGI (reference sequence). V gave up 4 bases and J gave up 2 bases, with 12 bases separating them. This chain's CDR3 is CASSSQGGTYNEQFF. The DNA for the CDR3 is TGTGCCAGCAGTTCCCAGGGTGGGACCTACAATGAGCAGTTCTTC.